The text below deals with one TCR beta chain. Its matching antigen is unknown. Trimming took 1 base from V and 2 from J; bases not matched to a gene: 6. Germline V CDR1 and CDR2: SGHRS, YFSETQ. The CDR3 totals 16 residues. PCR used 60 Vbeta primers and 13 Jbeta primers. Sequencing was performed with immunoSEQ multiplex PCR; in TCRdb, only in-frame clones are kept and a portion is missing. The clone table shows fewer than 200,000 clones, with the ten largest holding approximately 6.5%. The data belong to a study of cytomegalovirus exposure and HLA in healthy donors. Study as a whole: An earlier analysis found roughly 100 million unique TCR beta sequences from approximately 190 million T cells. Of all 400 or so donors who were genotyped, 70% to 85% belonged to the Caucasian-associated ancestry cluster.

Findings and limits, study-wide: Productive status was seen about 90% or about 30% of the time for most TCR beta V segments in an earlier analysis.

Regarding donors, all were healthy bone marrow donors. The clonotype was recovered from a man aged 30 to 45 in good health and CMV-seronegative. The sample taken for sequencing was PBMCs. The J gene is TRBJ2-1, the V gene TRBV5-1; 7 nucleotides line up with TRBD1. Written as DNA, the CDR3 is TGCGCCAGCAGCTTGCAAATGAGGGGGCCCTACAATGAGCAGTTCTTC. Translation gives CASSLQMRGPYNEQFF. The variable domain in full, with the rest retrieved from reference TRBV5-1 and TRBJ2-1, is KAGVTQTPRYLIKTRGQQVTLSCSPISGHRSVSWYQQTPGQGLQFLFEYFSETQRNKGNFPGRFSGRQFSNSRSEMNVSTLELGDSALYLCASSLQMRGPYNEQFFGPGTRLTVL.